A single sample gave rise to the 32 T cell receptor beta chains below, sequenced in a study of cytomegalovirus exposure and HLA in healthy donors. Both 60 Vbeta primers and 13 Jbeta primers went into the PCR. Produced via immunoSEQ multiplex PCR; TCRdb's table is partial and in-frame only. Found here are 200,000 to 250,000 clones; the top ten clones hold approximately 1%. Sequences were obtained from PBMCs. Every receptor here comes from a woman aged 25 to 39 in good health and CMV-seropositive.

This rearrangement joins TRBV1 to TRBJ2-5; TRBD1 is taken as the D call from the table, unchecked against the DNA. TRBV1 is classified as a pseudogene. This CDR3 is built from 15 residues. Here the CDR3 reads CTSSQPPGGQETQYF. The CDR3 DNA is TGCACCAGCAGCCAACCCCCAGGGGGGCAAGAGACCCAGTACTTC.

V usage is TRBV27 and J usage is TRBJ2-2, with 8 bases fitting TRBD1. This CDR3 has 15 residues. Trimming took 3 bases from V and 2 from J; bases not matched to a gene: 2. The germline gives CDR1 MNHEY, CDR2 SMNVEV (reference sequence). The CDR3 here is CASSFGQGNTGELFF. In DNA form, the CDR3 reads TGTGCCAGCAGTTTCGGACAGGGTAACACCGGGGAGCTGTTTTTT.

The V call is TRBV5-1, the J call TRBJ1-1; TRBD1 is a possible D gene (6 bases). Germline V gene data show CDR1 as SGHRS and CDR2 as YFSETQ. The CDR3 covers 15 residues. V was cut by 0 bases and J by 1 base, with 10 bases left in between. The CDR3 region has the DNA TGCGCCAGCAGCTTGGATACAGGGACGAACACTGAAGCTTTCTTT. This sequence encodes CASSLDTGTNTEAFF.

The chain carries TRBV11-2 and TRBJ1-3; D call uncertain. Germline V gene sequence: CDR1 SGHAT, CDR2 FQNNGV. The V and J ends lost 1 base and 1 base respectively, with 11 bases between them. CDR3 length equals 16 residues. CDR3: CASSLGLIWSGNTIYF. The CDR3 DNA follows: TGTGCCAGCAGCTTAGGCCTAATTTGGTCTGGAAACACCATATATTTT.

The chain has TRBV10-2 and TRBJ1-1; 9 bases are shared with TRBD1. The trim removed 7 bases at V and 4 bases at J, leaving 4 bases unmatched. The CDR3 is made up of 13 amino acids. From germline, CDR1 is WSHSY and CDR2 SAAADI. This CDR3 reads CASTQDRGTEAFF. The CDR3 DNA is TGCGCCAGCACCCAGGACAGGGGCACTGAAGCTTTCTTT.

The gene calls are TRBV5-1 and TRBJ1-2; D unresolved. CDR1 is SGHRS and CDR2 is YFSETQ in the germline V gene. The CDR3 has 15 amino acids. Between the trimmed V and J ends, which lost 4 bases and 5 bases, there was a span of 18 bases. The DNA for the CDR3 is TGCGCCAGCAGCCTCGCACCCACCCAGAGGTATGGCTACACCTTC. As protein: CASSLAPTQRYGYTF.

The chain couples TRBV5-1 to TRBJ2-1; D is possibly TRBD1 (6 bases). Per germline, CDR1 SGHRS and CDR2 YFSETQ. The CDR3 covers 15 residues. Deletions cut 3 bases from V and 1 base from J, with 11 bases between. The CDR3: CASSCRQDSYNEQFF. The CDR3 nucleotides read TGCGCCAGCAGCTGCCGACAGGATTCCTACAATGAGCAGTTCTTC.

The chain recombines TRBV7-9 with TRBJ1-1, with 7 bases lining up with TRBD1. V lost 5 bases to trimming and J lost 0 bases; unmatched junction nucleotides: 6. Germline CDR1 and CDR2: SEHNR and FQNEAQ (reference sequence). This CDR3 has 15 residues. This chain's CDR3 is CASSPRQGMNTEAFF. The CDR3 DNA follows: TGTGCCAGCAGCCCAAGACAGGGAATGAACACTGAAGCTTTCTTT.

This chain joins TRBV5-4 and TRBJ1-1; a possible D gene is TRBD1 (6 bases). The CDR3 totals 14 residues. CDR1 SGHNT and CDR2 YYREEE come from the germline V gene (reference sequence). Trimming left V 4 bases short and J 3 bases short, with 13 bases between. In DNA form, the CDR3 reads TGTGCCAGCAGCGGCGGACAGATGGACACTGAAGCTTTCTTT. This codes for CASSGGQMDTEAFF.

The chain recombines TRBV15 with TRBJ1-2; D perhaps matches TRBD1 (6 bases). V gave up 0 bases and J gave up 7 bases, with 15 bases separating them. From germline, CDR1 is LNHNV and CDR2 YYDKDF (reference sequence). This CDR3 is built from 15 residues. CDR3 region: CATSRETGGPGGYTF. The CDR3 bases are TGTGCCACCAGCAGAGAGACGGGGGGGCCTGGTGGCTACACCTTC.

The chain joins TRBV7-9 to TRBJ1-1; D ambiguous. Germline lookup yields CDR1 SEHNR and CDR2 FQNEAQ (reference sequence). The CDR3 contains 16 residues. V lost 7 bases and J lost 4, with 22 bases in between. The CDR3 nucleotides are TGTGCCAGCACCAACCGCTTTGAGGGCGCGGGCACTGAAGCTTTCTTT. Its protein product is CASTNRFEGAGTEAFF.

The V gene is TRBV21-1, the J gene TRBJ2-1; the table gives TRBD2 as D, unverified against the DNA. TRBV21-1 is a known pseudogene. This CDR3 comprises 17 residues. The CDR3 sequence: CASSAGLAGGSYNEQFF. As DNA, the CDR3 is TGTGCCAGCAGCGCGGGACTAGCGGGAGGCTCCTACAATGAGCAGTTCTTC.

The gene calls are TRBV29-1 and TRBJ1-2, with D perhaps TRBD1 (6 bases). V was cut by 2 bases and J by 3 bases, with 13 bases left in between. Germline V CDR1 and CDR2: SQVTM, ANQGSEA. This CDR3 has 14 residues. CDR3 sequence (DNA): TGCAGCGTTGAAAACAGCCCAGGGGACTATGGCTACACCTTC. It specifies CSVENSPGDYGYTF.

The chain carries TRBV2 and TRBJ1-3; 9 nucleotides line up with TRBD1. The V and J ends lost 6 bases and 1 base, in that order; junction bases with no gene match: 16. The germline gives CDR1 SNHLY, CDR2 FYNNEI. This CDR3 has 19 amino acids. The CDR3: CASSLRLGQGLTSGNTIYF. CDR3 nucleotides: TGTGCCAGCAGCCTTAGGCTAGGACAGGGGCTCACTTCTGGAAACACCATATATTTT.

The chain is built from TRBV5-5 and TRBJ2-3; 9 bases agree with TRBD2. The CDR3 loop spans 18 amino acids. Germline-derived CDR1 and CDR2 are SGHKS and YYEKEE (reference sequence). V gave up 0 bases and J gave up 0 bases; unmatched junction bases: 8. The CDR3 nucleotides read TGTGCCAGCAGCTTGGATGCGGGGGGGCATTATAGCACAGATACGCAGTATTTT. It is translated as CASSLDAGGHYSTDTQYF.

This chain links TRBV30 with TRBJ2-1; 7 nucleotides match TRBD2. Trimming cost V 4 bases and J 7 bases; bases outside gene matches: 7. The V gene's germline CDR1 is GTSNPN and CDR2 SVGIG (reference sequence). The CDR3 contains 13 residues. The CDR3 bases are TGTGCCTGGAACCGACTAGCAGGAAATGAGCAGTTCTTC. Its protein is CAWNRLAGNEQFF.

V usage is TRBV5-4 and J usage is TRBJ2-3; TRBD2 matches at 13 bases. V shed 2 bases and J 3 bases; nucleotides not matched to a gene: 6. CDR1 and CDR2 from the germline V gene are SGHNT and YYREEE (reference sequence). The CDR3 loop spans 17 amino acids. The CDR3 DNA follows: TGTGCCAGCAGCTTCAATGAGGGACTAGCGGGGACAGATACGCAGTATTTT. This sequence encodes CASSFNEGLAGTDTQYF. The variable domain in full, with the rest retrieved from reference TRBV5-4 and TRBJ2-3, is ETGVTQSPTHLIKTRGQQVTLRCSSQSGHNTVSWYQQALGQGPQFIFQYYREEENGRGNFPPRFSGLQFPNYSSELNVNALELDDSALYLCASSFNEGLAGTDTQYFGPGTRLTVL.

The chain employs TRBV5-1 and TRBJ2-3; TRBD1 might be the D (7 bases). This CDR3 region has 17 residues. Germline values: CDR1 SGHRS, CDR2 YFSETQ. The ends were cut back, 6 bases at V and 3 bases at J, with 23 bases in the middle. The CDR3 DNA sequence: TGCGCCAGCACCGCCCTAGACAGGGAGGATAGGACAGATACGCAGTATTTT. Protein: CASTALDREDRTDTQYF.

The CDR3 bases are TGTGCCAGCAGTTACAACAGGGGAGTGAGTGAAGCTTTCTTT. Translating it yields CASSYNRGVSEAFF. The chain carries TRBV6-5 and TRBJ1-1, with TRBD1 matching 7 bases. Trimming removed 2 bases from V and 7 bases from J; junction bases left unmatched: 7. This CDR3 comprises 14 residues. Germline lookup yields CDR1 MNHEY and CDR2 SVGAGI.

V usage is TRBV11-1 and J usage is TRBJ2-5, with D perhaps matching TRBD1 (5 bases). V was shortened by 5 bases and J by 0 bases, with 16 bases between the two germline ends. This CDR3 is 16 amino acids long. Looked up from germline, CDR1 is SGHAT and CDR2 is FQDESV (reference sequence). CDR3 in DNA: TGTGCCAGCAGCACAAGACAGACACGGTACCAAGAGACCCAGTACTTC. It codes for CASSTRQTRYQETQYF. Variable domain in full (rest from reference TRBV11-1 and TRBJ2-5): EAEVAQSPRYKITEKSQAVAFWCDPISGHATLYWYRQILGQGPELLVQFQDESVVDDSQLPKDRFSAERLKGVDSTLKIQPAELGDSAMYLCASSTRQTRYQETQYFGPGTRLLVL.

The chain employs TRBV5-1 and TRBJ2-1; 7 nucleotides match TRBD1. Germline CDR1 reads SGHRS; CDR2 reads YFSETQ. V trimming: 0 bases; J trimming: 7 bases; junction bases outside the gene matches: 4. This CDR3 is built from 14 residues. CDR3 in DNA: TGCGCCAGCAGCTTGGTGACAGGGAGTAATGAGCAGTTCTTC. This codes for CASSLVTGSNEQFF.

The CDR3 is CASSPSGTGTYEQYF. The CDR3 DNA is TGTGCCAGCTCACCATCCGGGACAGGTACCTACGAGCAGTACTTC. V usage is TRBV18 and J usage is TRBJ2-7; 8 positions agree with TRBD1. Per the germline V gene, CDR1 is KGHSH and CDR2 is LQKENI. The length of the CDR3 is 15 residues. Unmatched junction bases numbered 5, after V lost 2 bases and J lost 2 bases. Filled out from reference TRBV18 and TRBJ2-7, the complete variable domain reads NAGVMQNPRHLVRRRGQEARLRCSPMKGHSHVYWYRQLPEEGLKFMVYLQKENIIDESGMPKERFSAEFPKEGPSILRIQQVVRGDSAAYFCASSPSGTGTYEQYFGPGTRLTVT.

V and J are TRBV29-1 and TRBJ2-5; D is possibly TRBD2 (5 bases). From germline, CDR1 is SQVTM and CDR2 ANQGSEA. V was shortened by 7 bases and J by 2 bases, with 14 bases between the two germline ends. The CDR3 has 13 residues. CDR3 sequence (DNA): TGCAGCGGCCGGCTAGGAGGACAAGAGACCCAGTACTTC. Translating it yields CSGRLGGQETQYF.

This rearrangement joins TRBV6-6 to TRBJ1-1, with D unclear. The CDR3 has 14 amino acids. V lost 6 bases and J lost 3, with 14 bases in between. Germline CDR1 reads MNHNY; CDR2 reads SVGAGI (reference sequence). The CDR3 here is CASRPPEGYTEAFF. The CDR3 DNA follows: TGTGCCAGCAGGCCACCGGAGGGCTACACTGAAGCTTTCTTT.

V is TRBV28 and J is TRBJ2-1, with 8 bases identical to TRBD2. Germline trimming cut 5 bases from V and 4 bases from J; bases unmatched to any gene: 7. From germline, CDR1 is MDHEN and CDR2 SYDVKM. CDR3 length: 15 residues. The DNA for the CDR3 is TGTGCCAGCAGTAATCTTAGCGGGACATACAATGAGCAGTTCTTC. This codes for CASSNLSGTYNEQFF.

This chain joins TRBV13 and TRBJ2-7; D possibly corresponds to TRBD2 (5 bases). The CDR3 extends over 18 amino acids. Germline loops: CDR1 PRHDT, CDR2 FYEKMQ (reference sequence). Trimming shortened V by 4 bases and J by 0 bases, and 22 bases separated the two germline ends. CDR3 sequence (DNA): TGTGCCAGCAGCTCGGAGGAGGCAGGCGATCTGTTCTCCTACGAGCAGTACTTC. It translates to CASSSEEAGDLFSYEQYF. Supplemented by reference TRBV13 and TRBJ2-7, the full variable domain reads AAGVIQSPRHLIKEKRETATLKCYPIPRHDTVYWYQQGPGQDPQFLISFYEKMQSDKGSIPDRFSAQQFSDYHSELNMSSLELGDSALYFCASSSEEAGDLFSYEQYFGPGTRLTVT.

This chain links TRBV6-5 with TRBJ2-7; weak D call: TRBD1 (5 bases). The germline V gene encodes CDR1 MNHEY and CDR2 SVGAGI. Trimming removed 8 bases from V and 6 bases from J, with 17 bases in between. CDR3 size: 13 residues. CDR3 sequence: CASYEPLGREQYF. CDR3 nucleotide sequence: TGTGCCAGCTACGAACCGCTGGGGCGCGAGCAGTACTTC.

The J gene is TRBJ2-1, the V gene TRBV2; 11 positions match TRBD2. This CDR3 contains 16 residues. Germline values: CDR1 SNHLY, CDR2 FYNNEI. V lost 7 bases and J lost 0; bases outside the gene matches: 5. Here the CDR3 DNA reads TGTGCCAGCATTCCTAGCGGGGGGAGCTCCTACAATGAGCAGTTCTTC. As protein: CASIPSGGSSYNEQFF.

About this clone: At one boundary the junction diverges from the germline segment, which might be a read error. CDR3 coding DNA: TGTGCCAGCAGCGTAGATCGGGTGGGTGGTCAGCCCCAGCATTTT. It specifies CASSVDRVGGQPQHF. This rearrangement joins TRBV11-2 to TRBJ1-5, with D uncertain. This CDR3 comprises 15 residues. Germline CDR1 is SGHAT and CDR2 is FQNNGV. Using reference TRBV11-2 and TRBJ1-5 for the parts outside the CDR3, the full variable domain is EAGVAQSPRYKIIEKRQSVAFWCNPISGHATLYWYQQILGQGPKLLIQFQNNGVVDDSQLPKDRFSAERLKGVDSTLKIQPAKLEDSAVYLCASSVDRVGGQPQHFGDGTRLSIL.

The rearrangement joins TRBV10-3 to TRBJ1-3, with a weak D call TRBD1 (5 bases). CDR1 and CDR2 from the germline V gene are ENHRY and SYGVKD. There are 14 residues in the CDR3. Trimming stripped 10 bases from V and 0 bases from J, with 13 bases between. The CDR3 protein is CATFDSPSGNTIYF. CDR3 sequence (DNA): TGTGCCACCTTTGACAGTCCCTCTGGAAACACCATATATTTT.

The chain employs TRBV2 and TRBJ2-1; TRBD1 agrees at 8 bases. This CDR3 comprises 15 residues. Trimming cost V 6 bases and J 0 bases; bases outside gene matches: 4. Germline V gives CDR1 SNHLY, CDR2 FYNNEI. CDR3 loop: CASRDRESSYNEQFF. CDR3 coding DNA: TGTGCCAGCAGGGACAGGGAAAGCTCCTACAATGAGCAGTTCTTC.

The V and J genes are TRBV4-1 and TRBJ1-1; 7 bases align to TRBD1. This CDR3 has 15 residues. V shed 3 bases, J shed 2 bases, and the junction held 6 bases outside the gene matches. Germline CDR1 and CDR2: MGHRA and YSYEKL. CDR3 DNA: TGCGCCAGCAGCCACCTGACAGGGTTAAACACTGAAGCTTTCTTT. It is translated as CASSHLTGLNTEAFF.